A single sample gave rise to the 29 T cell receptor beta chains below, sequenced in a study of cytomegalovirus exposure and HLA in healthy donors. Use of 60 Vbeta and 13 Jbeta primers characterized the PCR. Clones were sequenced by immunoSEQ multiplex PCR, and TCRdb holds only the in-frame ones, with some missing. The sample includes 150,000 to 200,000 clones, roughly 85% of them seen just once. Material for sequencing was PBMCs. These receptors all stem from a man aged 25-40 years in good health and CMV-seropositive.

V and J are TRBV6-1 and TRBJ1-1; 8 bases are shared with TRBD1. With 5 bases clipped from V and 11 bases from J, the junction kept 7 bases outside the gene matches. The CDR3 is made up of 12 amino acids. Germline CDR1 and CDR2: MNHNS and SASEGT. The CDR3 is CASSSQGAWAFF. The DNA for the CDR3 is TGTGCCAGCAGTTCCCAGGGGGCGTGGGCTTTCTTT.

V and J are TRBV4-3 and TRBJ2-3; no definite D call. The CDR3 totals 13 residues. Between the trimmed V and J ends, which lost 2 bases and 0 bases, there was a span of 3 bases. Per germline, CDR1 LGHNA and CDR2 YSLEER. The CDR3 sequence is CASSQTSTDTQYF. The CDR3 DNA is TGCGCCAGCAGCCAAACTAGCACAGATACGCAGTATTTT.

The rearrangement joins TRBV11-1 to TRBJ2-7; 8 bases map to TRBD1. J gave up 9 bases and V 3 bases, and 7 bases lay outside the gene matches. Germline V gene data show CDR1 as SGHAT and CDR2 as FQDESV (reference sequence). The CDR3 consists of 13 residues. The CDR3 nucleotides read TGTGCCAGCAGCTTGCGGACTGGGACAGGGCAGTACGTC. Translation: CASSLRTGTGQYV.

V and J are TRBV6-1 and TRBJ2-1; 7 nucleotides line up with TRBD2. Germline trimming cut 4 bases from V and 0 bases from J; bases unmatched to any gene: 18. The V gene's germline CDR1 is MNHNS and CDR2 SASEGT. CDR3 length: 20 amino acids. CDR3 sequence (DNA): TGTGCCAGCAGTGGAGCGCAATGGGCTAGCGGAACAAGCTCCTACAATGAGCAGTTCTTC. Translated, it gives CASSGAQWASGTSSYNEQFF.

The V call is TRBV5-6, the J call TRBJ1-3; D possibly corresponds to TRBD1 (6 bases). V lost 2 bases, J lost 2 bases, and 14 bases lay in between. In germline, CDR1 is SGHDT, CDR2 YYEEEE. The CDR3 runs 16 residues. The CDR3 here is CASSLRGGGAGNTIYF. As DNA, the CDR3 is TGTGCCAGCAGCTTAAGAGGGGGGGGAGCTGGAAACACCATATATTTT.

V and J are TRBV6-5 and TRBJ2-4; D gene ambiguous. CDR1 is MNHEY, CDR2 SVGAGI, per germline. The CDR3 length is 16 residues. The V gene lost 0 bases and the J gene lost 0 bases, with 9 bases spanning the gap. CDR3 in amino acids: CASSYSLSLAKNIQYF. For the CDR3, the DNA is TGTGCCAGCAGTTACTCTCTGAGTCTAGCCAAAAACATTCAGTACTTC.

The J gene is TRBJ2-1, the V gene TRBV21-1; the D segment call TRBD1 is taken from the table without a DNA check. TRBV21-1 is noted as a pseudogene. This CDR3 comprises 17 residues. The CDR3 loop reads CASSKPGQGAPYNEQFF. CDR3 DNA sequence: TGTGCCAGCAGCAAACCTGGCCAGGGGGCGCCTTACAATGAGCAGTTCTTC.

The chain recombines TRBV18 with TRBJ2-1, with 14 positions matching TRBD2. Losses at the gene ends were 2 bases for V and 6 bases for J; bases not matched to a gene: 0. This CDR3 comprises 15 residues. Germline CDR1 reads KGHSH; CDR2 reads LQKENI. DNA for the CDR3: TGTGCCAGCTCACCAGGACTAGCGGGAGGCAATGAGCAGTTCTTC. Amino acids: CASSPGLAGGNEQFF.

The gene calls are TRBV5-1 and TRBJ1-1, with a possible D match to TRBD1 (6 bases). Trimming pared 4 bases from V and 4 bases from J, leaving 14 bases between. The CDR3 sequence is 14 residues long. Per the germline V gene, CDR1 is SGHRS and CDR2 is YFSETQ. The CDR3 DNA reads as TGCGCCAGCAGCCCAGGGGATGGGCGCACTGAAGCTTTCTTT. Its translation is CASSPGDGRTEAFF.

The chain couples TRBV19 to TRBJ1-5, with 8 bases matching TRBD1. Germline V lookup: CDR1 LNHDA, CDR2 SQIVND (reference sequence). The V segment lost 3 bases and the J segment 4 bases; nucleotides outside the gene matches: 11. This CDR3 spans 17 amino acids. The CDR3 nucleotides read TGTGCCAGTAGTATTCCGCCGGGACAGGTTTTTAATCAGCCCCAGCATTTT. Protein product: CASSIPPGQVFNQPQHF.

The V call is TRBV25-1, the J call TRBJ2-2, with 9 nucleotides matching TRBD1. The V segment lost 2 bases and the J segment 4 bases; nucleotides outside the gene matches: 5. CDR1 and CDR2 from the germline V gene are MGHDK and SYGVNS. The CDR3 is made up of 16 amino acids. The CDR3 here is CASSELGQGRTGELFF. The CDR3 region has the DNA TGTGCCAGCAGTGAACTGGGACAGGGACGCACCGGGGAGCTGTTTTTT.

Only one count was recorded for this clone. At one boundary the junction diverges from the germline segment, which might be a read error. This chain uses TRBV7-9 with TRBJ2-7; 8 positions agree with TRBD1. The germline gives CDR1 SEHNR, CDR2 FQNEAQ (reference sequence). CDR3 length: 16 residues. CDR3 sequence reads: CSSSLSGTGFSYEQYF. CDR3 DNA sequence: TGTTCCAGCAGCTTATCAGGGACAGGCTTCTCCTACGAGCAGTACTTC.

The chain links TRBV7-9 to TRBJ1-1; D not resolved. This CDR3 comprises 16 residues. Trimming shortened V by 3 bases and J by 1 base, and 15 bases separated the two germline ends. Germline V gene data show CDR1 as SEHNR and CDR2 as FQNEAQ (reference sequence). CDR3 nucleotide sequence: TGTGCCAGCAGCTTGAGGGATCCTAGAGAGAACACTGAAGCTTTCTTT. Amino acid sequence: CASSLRDPRENTEAFF.

The gene calls are TRBV5-1 and TRBJ2-5; 9 bases are shared with TRBD2. This CDR3 contains 15 residues. V was clipped by 2 bases and J by 5 bases; unmatched bases: 7. Germline CDR1 is SGHRS and CDR2 is YFSETQ. CDR3 nucleotide sequence: TGCGCCAGCAGCTTCGGGGCCGCGGGGGGGGAGACCCAGTACTTC. Protein sequence: CASSFGAAGGETQYF.

This clone was observed a handful of times. The chain employs TRBV12-5 and TRBJ2-7; the match to TRBD1 covers 9 bases. The CDR3 length is 14 residues. Germline CDR1 and CDR2: LGHNT and FRNRAP. V gave up 7 bases and J gave up 3 bases; unmatched junction bases: 7. CDR3 sequence reads: CASARGGQGYEQYV. The CDR3, as DNA: TGTGCTAGTGCCCGAGGGGGACAGGGCTACGAGCAGTACGTC.

A remark on this clone: One end of the junction varies from germline; a read error may be responsible. This sequence joins TRBV7-6 and TRBJ2-5; unclear D gene. CDR3 length equals 11 residues. CDR1 and CDR2 from the germline V gene are SGHVS and FNYEAQ. CDR3 nucleotide sequence: TGTGCCAGCAGGGTAGGAGAGGCCCAGTACTTC. Translated: CASRVGEAQYF.

This clone was counted a single time. The chain uses TRBV30 and TRBJ2-2; D is unclear. Between the trimmed V and J ends, which lost 0 bases and 0 bases, there was a span of 5 bases. The CDR3 loop spans 14 amino acids. CDR1 is GTSNPN and CDR2 is SVGIG in the germline V gene (reference sequence). The CDR3 DNA follows: TGTGCCTGGAGTGTACATGCGAACACCGGGGAGCTGTTTTTT. Amino acids: CAWSVHANTGELFF.

The chain links TRBV9 to TRBJ2-5, with D perhaps TRBD2 (6 bases). Looked up from germline, CDR1 is SGDLS and CDR2 is YYNGEE. This CDR3 region has 13 residues. The V gene lost 7 bases and the J gene lost 3 bases, with 13 bases spanning the gap. The CDR3: CASEGIAEETQYF. The DNA of the CDR3 is TGTGCCAGCGAGGGGATAGCGGAAGAGACCCAGTACTTC.

This clone was detected only once. V usage is TRBV11-2 and J usage is TRBJ2-5; 11 bases line up with TRBD2. Germline CDR1 and CDR2: SGHAT and FQNNGV. The CDR3 is made up of 16 amino acids. V shed 6 bases and J 5 bases; nucleotides not matched to a gene: 11. This CDR3 reads CASRGLAGEVWETQYF. The DNA of the CDR3 is TGTGCCAGCAGAGGACTAGCGGGCGAAGTCTGGGAGACCCAGTACTTC.

This clone appeared a few times. V is TRBV4-1 and J is TRBJ1-1; TRBD1 is a possible D gene (6 bases). Germline values: CDR1 MGHRA, CDR2 YSYEKL. This CDR3 contains 13 residues. V lost 5 bases, J lost 7 bases, and 14 bases lay in between. CDR3 protein: CASSARGGLEAFF. The DNA for the CDR3 is TGCGCCAGCAGCGCCAGGGGCGGCCTTGAAGCTTTCTTT.

The chain has TRBV7-3 and TRBJ2-2, with a tentative D call TRBD2 (8 bases). V lost 5 bases and J lost 7, with 17 bases in between. The germline V gene encodes CDR1 SGHTA and CDR2 FQGTGA. This CDR3 spans 15 amino acids. The CDR3 reads CASSQGGTRGGELFF. For the CDR3, the DNA is TGTGCCAGCAGCCAGGGGGGGACTAGAGGCGGGGAGCTGTTTTTT.

The V call is TRBV6-5, the J call TRBJ1-3; the D gene is possibly TRBD1 (5 bases). V was clipped by 8 bases and J by 4 bases, with 12 bases between them. From germline, CDR1 is MNHEY and CDR2 SVGAGI. This CDR3 is built from 13 residues. CDR3 loop: CASARVAGNTIYF. The CDR3 nucleotides read TGTGCCAGCGCCAGGGTGGCCGGAAACACCATATATTTT.

This clone was seen more than once but under ten times. The V call is TRBV7-9, the J call TRBJ2-1, with TRBD2 as a possible D gene (6 bases). CDR1 is SEHNR, CDR2 FQNEAQ, per germline (reference sequence). V dropped 3 bases and J dropped 6 bases, with 9 bases sitting between them. The CDR3 is 13 amino acids. CDR3 nucleotide sequence: TGTGCCAGCAGCTTGGCGGGGTTCAATGAGCAGTTCTTC. This sequence encodes CASSLAGFNEQFF.

This rearrangement joins TRBV30 to TRBJ2-6, with D maybe TRBD2 (7 bases). V was trimmed by 4 bases and J by 3 bases, leaving 13 bases between them. Looked up from germline, CDR1 is GTSNPN and CDR2 is SVGIG (reference sequence). This CDR3 is built from 15 residues. Here the CDR3 DNA reads TGTGCCTGGACCGAAGGGGGGGTTGGGGCCAACGTCCTGACTTTC. This gives the protein CAWTEGGVGANVLTF.

V usage is TRBV19 and J usage is TRBJ2-7; 11 positions match TRBD1. Looked up from germline, CDR1 is LNHDA and CDR2 is SQIVND (reference sequence). V shed 4 bases and J 0 bases; nucleotides not matched to a gene: 5. The CDR3 contains 16 residues. CDR3 sequence reads: CASSTGTGGSSYEQYF. As DNA, the CDR3 is TGTGCCAGTAGTACAGGGACAGGGGGATCCTCCTACGAGCAGTACTTC.

In its sample, this clone was seen a few times. The chain is built from TRBV2 and TRBJ1-2; a weak D match, TRBD1 (6 bases). The CDR3 is 12 residues long. Germline loops: CDR1 SNHLY, CDR2 FYNNEI. Trimming shortened V by 7 bases and J by 2 bases, and 8 bases separated the two germline ends. CDR3 region: CASMDRNYGYTF. The CDR3, as DNA: TGTGCCAGCATGGACAGAAACTATGGCTACACCTTC.

The chain recombines TRBV7-2 with TRBJ2-3; the D gene is possibly TRBD1 (5 bases). With 4 bases removed from V and 11 bases from J, the gap between germline ends came to 13 bases. The germline V gene encodes CDR1 SGHTA and CDR2 FQGNSA. The CDR3 has 12 amino acids. The CDR3 reads CASSWSRVVQYF. In nucleotides, the CDR3 is TGTGCCAGCAGCTGGTCCAGGGTGGTGCAGTATTTT.

For the CDR3, the DNA is TGTGCCAGCAGCCAAGATCGTGTGTCGCGCGACATTCAGTACTTC. Protein sequence: CASSQDRVSRDIQYF. The chain uses TRBV4-2 and TRBJ2-4; D remains ambiguous. This CDR3 is built from 15 residues. Trimming pared 0 bases from V and 8 bases from J, leaving 14 bases between. Per germline, CDR1 LGHNA and CDR2 YNFKEQ.

The chain uses TRBV7-3 and TRBJ2-1, with D possibly matching TRBD2 (6 bases). The V and J ends lost 5 bases and 7 bases respectively, with 18 bases between them. The CDR3 runs 15 residues. Germline CDR1 reads SGHTA; CDR2 reads FQGTGA. The CDR3 DNA is TGTGCCAGCAGCGAGTTGGGTGGAGGGCAGAATGAGCAGTTCTTC. It is translated as CASSELGGGQNEQFF.